This TCR beta chain was obtained from a study of early T cells in non-severe SARS-CoV-2 infection. Broader study findings: VDJdb-based matching was biased toward anti-spike CD8 responses and missed private and CD4 specificities.

The CDR3 consists of 14 residues. V shed 5 bases and J 7 bases; nucleotides not matched to a gene: 5. Individual cDNA molecules were tagged with unique molecular identifiers. TCRdb reprocessed the 5' RACE reads via MiXCR and lists one record per CDR3 protein. The sample shows under 70,000 distinct CDR3 sequences, around 14% of them seen only once. This clonotype was counted many times. Its antigen is still unknown. This chain links TRBV12-3 or TRBV12-4 with TRBJ2-2; 9 bases map to TRBD1. The origin of this receptor is an adult who was a healthcare worker with PCR-confirmed SARS-CoV-2 infection or an uninfected control (not recorded which). The input for sequencing was whole blood, taken at baseline. CDR3: CASSPGQGGGELFF. In DNA form, the CDR3 reads TGTGCCAGCAGTCCGGGACAGGGTGGCGGGGAGCTGTTTTTT.